Presented here are 32 T cell receptor beta chains from one specimen sequenced in a study of shared clonotypes between healthy human individuals. CD45RO-negative cells were positively selected for CCR7, leaving out terminally differentiated effector memory CD45RA+ cells. The table came from immunoSEQ multiplex PCR; TCRdb's copy has only in-frame clones and leaves some out. Of around 2.1 million clones in the sample, approximately 94% were seen once. Specimen: naive CD8+ T cells from PBMCs. The receptors stem from a man younger than 35 in good health. Some clones in this sample may be carry-over from other donors' samples.

This clone showed up just once. The CDR3 loop reads CASSSPDRAYEQYF. The CDR3 coding sequence is TGTGCCAGCAGCTCCCCGGACAGGGCCTACGAGCAGTACTTC. The V and J genes are TRBV6-8 and TRBJ2-7, with 8 positions matching TRBD1. The V and J ends lost 6 bases and 2 bases, in that order; junction bases with no gene match: 6. Germline V gene data show CDR1 as MNHGY and CDR2 as SAAAGT. This CDR3 contains 14 residues.

The chain couples TRBV28 to TRBJ2-5; weak D call: TRBD2 (6 bases). Between the trimmed V and J ends, which lost 3 bases and 5 bases, there was a span of 13 bases. The CDR3 has 14 residues. The germline V gene has CDR1 MDHEN and CDR2 SYDVKM. The chain's CDR3 is CASSFGRELETQYF. The CDR3 nucleotides read TGTGCCAGCAGTTTCGGACGGGAGCTGGAGACCCAGTACTTC.

This rearrangement joins TRBV6-1 to TRBJ2-1; the match to TRBD2 covers 11 bases. There are 17 residues in the CDR3. Unmatched junction bases numbered 12, after V lost 2 bases and J lost 9 bases. The germline V gene encodes CDR1 MNHNS and CDR2 SASEGT. CDR3 in DNA: TGTGCCAGCAGTGAAACTTGGCGTAGCGGGAGGGCCGGTGAGCAGTTCTTC. Translation gives CASSETWRSGRAGEQFF.

The V call is TRBV12-5, the J call TRBJ1-1, with D perhaps TRBD1 (6 bases). V was trimmed by 6 bases and J by 3 bases, leaving 11 bases between them. This CDR3 contains 13 residues. Germline loops: CDR1 LGHNT, CDR2 FRNRAP. The CDR3 reads CASGSWTDTEAFF. DNA of the CDR3: TGTGCTAGTGGCTCGTGGACAGACACTGAAGCTTTCTTT. Using reference TRBV12-5 and TRBJ1-1 for the parts outside the CDR3, the full variable domain is DARVTQTPRHKVTEMGQEVTMRCQPILGHNTVFWYRQTMMQGLELLAYFRNRAPLDDSGMPKDRFSAEMPDATLATLKIQPSEPRDSAVYFCASGSWTDTEAFFGQGTRLTVV.

The chain is built from TRBV6-5 and TRBJ1-4; a weak D match, TRBD1 (6 bases). The CDR3 spans 15 residues. Germline V gene data show CDR1 as MNHEY and CDR2 as SVGAGI. The germline V and J ends were trimmed by 1 base and 4 bases, with 10 bases remaining between them. This CDR3 reads CASSYFRGDNEKLFF. CDR3 nucleotide sequence: TGTGCCAGCAGTTACTTCAGGGGTGATAATGAAAAACTGTTTTTT.

The gene calls are TRBV15 and TRBJ2-7; no clear D gene. V was pared by 2 bases and J by 5 bases, with 10 bases between. This CDR3 comprises 13 residues. Germline CDR1 reads LNHNV; CDR2 reads YYDKDF (reference sequence). The CDR3, as DNA: TGTGCCACCAGCAGACGGCCCCAGGACGAGCAGTACTTC. This gives the protein CATSRRPQDEQYF. Combining the CDR3 with reference TRBV15 and TRBJ2-7 gives the whole variable domain DAMVIQNPRYQVTQFGKPVTLSCSQTLNHNVMYWYQQKSSQAPKLLFHYYDKDFNNEADTPDNFQSRRPNTSFCFLDIRSPGLGDTAMYLCATSRRPQDEQYFGPGTRLTVT.

V and J are TRBV7-9 and TRBJ1-2, with D perhaps matching TRBD1 (6 bases). V was cut by 4 bases and J by 6 bases, with 12 bases left in between. Per germline, CDR1 SEHNR and CDR2 FQNEAQ (reference sequence). The CDR3 consists of 13 residues. This chain's CDR3 is CASSSGQKDGYTF. DNA for the CDR3: TGTGCCAGCAGCTCCGGACAGAAAGATGGCTACACCTTC.

V is TRBV9 and J is TRBJ1-5; 7 bases fit TRBD1. The CDR3 has 15 residues. The J segment lost 2 bases and the V segment lost 3 bases, leaving 5 bases of the junction unmatched. The V gene's germline CDR1 is SGDLS and CDR2 YYNGEE. CDR3 loop: CASSETGFRNQPQHF. The DNA of the CDR3 is TGTGCCAGCAGCGAGACAGGGTTCCGCAATCAGCCCCAGCATTTT.

CDR3 bases: TGTGCCAGCAGCAGGACAGGGGGAGACGGGGAGCTGTTTTTT. Protein product: CASSRTGGDGELFF. The rearrangement joins TRBV7-9 to TRBJ2-2, with 10 positions matching TRBD1. The germline gives CDR1 SEHNR, CDR2 FQNEAQ (reference sequence). Trimming at V came to 5 bases and at J to 7 bases, leaving 4 bases not matched to a gene. The CDR3 contains 14 residues. Variable domain in full (rest from reference TRBV7-9 and TRBJ2-2): DTGVSQNPRHKITKRGQNVTFRCDPISEHNRLYWYRQTLGQGPEFLTYFQNEAQLEKSRLLSDRFSAERPKGSFSTLEIQRTEQGDSAMYLCASSRTGGDGELFFGEGSRLTVL.

V and J are TRBV4-3 and TRBJ2-7; D may be TRBD1 (6 bases). This CDR3 has 14 amino acids. V shed 1 base and J shed 5 bases, with 12 bases lying between them. Germline CDR1 is LGHNA and CDR2 is YSLEER. Written as DNA, the CDR3 is TGCGCCAGCAGCCAAGGACTGGGGGCGAACGAGCAGTACTTC. It is translated as CASSQGLGANEQYF.

A remark on this clone: This same CDR3 is encoded by further DNA sequences in the sample. CDR3 DNA sequence: TGTGCCAGCAGTCCGGGACAGGGAGTGCAGCCCCAGCATTTT. Translating it yields CASSPGQGVQPQHF. The genes are TRBV27 and TRBJ1-5, with 9 nucleotides matching TRBD1. Germline assignment: CDR1 MNHEY and CDR2 SMNVEV (reference sequence). CDR3 length: 14 residues. The V gene end was trimmed by 5 bases and the J gene end by 7 bases; junction bases not matched to a gene: 6.

The genes are TRBV7-9 and TRBJ2-1; D is ambiguous. This CDR3 contains 12 residues. CDR1 and CDR2 (germline): SEHNR, FQNEAQ (reference sequence). V lost 6 bases and J 7 bases, leaving 10 bases between the germline ends. The CDR3 DNA reads TGTGCCAGCAGGCCCCCCAGGAATGAGCAGTTCTTC. Translating gives CASRPPRNEQFF.

This chain uses TRBV27 with TRBJ2-1; 10 bases map to TRBD2. V lost 8 bases, J lost 5 bases, and 9 bases stayed unmatched. This CDR3 spans 15 amino acids. Germline lookup yields CDR1 MNHEY and CDR2 SMNVEV (reference sequence). The CDR3 protein is CASRPLAGADNEQFF. The CDR3 nucleotides are TGTGCCAGCCGCCCTCTAGCGGGAGCTGACAATGAGCAGTTCTTC.

The chain has TRBV9 and TRBJ2-1; D could derive from TRBD1 or TRBD2 (5 bases each). The CDR3 extends over 13 amino acids. Per germline, CDR1 SGDLS and CDR2 YYNGEE. V lost 2 bases to trimming and J lost 8 bases, with 11 bases between them. CDR3 DNA: TGTGCCAGCAGCGTGAGGGGCAGAGATGAGCAGTTCTTC. It translates to CASSVRGRDEQFF.

The chain employs TRBV19 and TRBJ1-2; no clear D. Trimming left V 3 bases short and J 5 bases short, with 16 bases between. Germline assignment: CDR1 LNHDA and CDR2 SQIVND (reference sequence). CDR3 length: 15 residues. CDR3 DNA sequence: TGTGCCAGTAGTATTTTTTTCGGAGCCCCATATGGCTACACCTTC. This translates into CASSIFFGAPYGYTF.

This sequence joins TRBV6-4 and TRBJ1-2; perhaps TRBD1 as D (6 bases). Trimming shortened V by 4 bases and J by 8 bases, and 11 bases separated the two germline ends. The CDR3 is 12 amino acids. Germline V CDR1 and CDR2: MRHNA, SNTAGT. The CDR3 DNA reads TGTGCCAGCAGTGGGGGGGACACGGGCTACACCTTC. Its protein is CASSGGDTGYTF.

V and J are TRBV19 and TRBJ2-5, with no clear D. The CDR3 is made up of 14 amino acids. V was cut by 3 bases and J by 1 base, with 9 bases left in between. Germline CDR1 LNHDA, CDR2 SQIVND (reference sequence). CDR3 in amino acids: CASSILQSQETQYF. The CDR3 DNA is TGTGCCAGTAGTATCCTCCAGAGCCAAGAGACCCAGTACTTC.

This rearrangement joins TRBV28 to TRBJ1-2; tentatively, D is TRBD1 (5 bases). CDR1 MDHEN and CDR2 SYDVKM come from the germline V gene. The V end lost 5 bases, the J end lost 4 bases, and 17 bases lay between the germline ends. The CDR3 has 15 amino acids. CDR3: CASSIAGGPPYGYTF. DNA for the CDR3: TGTGCCAGCAGTATCGCCGGGGGTCCGCCCTATGGCTACACCTTC.

This sequence joins TRBV15 and TRBJ2-5; 8 nucleotides line up with TRBD1. V was clipped by 1 base and J by 5 bases; unmatched bases: 12. Germline values: CDR1 LNHNV, CDR2 YYDKDF (reference sequence). This CDR3 contains 17 residues. The chain's CDR3 is CATSRGRGSGDRETQYF. CDR3 nucleotide sequence: TGTGCCACCAGCAGAGGGAGGGGGTCGGGGGACAGGGAGACCCAGTACTTC.

The chain is built from TRBV6-1 and TRBJ2-7; D might be TRBD1 (5 bases). V lost 3 bases to trimming and J lost 6 bases, with 12 bases between them. This CDR3 contains 13 residues. From germline, CDR1 is MNHNS and CDR2 SASEGT. The CDR3 reads CASSENRYSEQYF. The CDR3 DNA follows: TGTGCCAGCAGTGAGAACAGGTATAGCGAGCAGTACTTC.

This chain connects TRBV28 to TRBJ1-2; D gene uncertain. Germline V lookup: CDR1 MDHEN, CDR2 SYDVKM. The CDR3 has 14 amino acids. The V gene lost 6 bases and the J gene lost 5 bases, with 16 bases spanning the gap. CDR3 bases: TGTGCCAGCAGGTTTGCGGGTAGTCAGTATGGCTACACCTTC. Its translation: CASRFAGSQYGYTF.

As concerns this clone: Other DNA sequences of this sample code for an identical CDR3. The CDR3 coding sequence is TGTGCCAGCAGCCCCGGACAGGGGATTTACGAGCAGTACTTC. Its translation: CASSPGQGIYEQYF. V usage is TRBV9 and J usage is TRBJ2-7, with 9 bases identical to TRBD1. The ends lost 4 bases at V and 4 bases at J; junction bases unmatched: 6. The length of the CDR3 is 14 residues. Germline V gene data show CDR1 as SGDLS and CDR2 as YYNGEE.

The chain couples TRBV9 to TRBJ2-7, with 8 positions matching TRBD1. The CDR3 has 13 amino acids. V shed 4 bases, J shed 2 bases, and the junction held 2 bases outside the gene matches. The germline V gene has CDR1 SGDLS and CDR2 YYNGEE. In nucleotides, the CDR3 is TGTGCCAGCAGCCCACAGGGGGCCTACGAGCAGTACTTC. Translated: CASSPQGAYEQYF.

The chain employs TRBV6-1 and TRBJ2-5; no clear D. The V gene lost 7 bases and the J gene lost 0 bases, with 15 bases spanning the gap. This CDR3 has 15 amino acids. Germline V gives CDR1 MNHNS, CDR2 SASEGT. Here the CDR3 DNA reads TGTGCCAGCACTTCGGACGACTCGTACCAAGAGACCCAGTACTTC. Translation gives CASTSDDSYQETQYF.

This clone came up once. This chain uses TRBV7-6 with TRBJ1-1, with D unresolved. The CDR3 loop spans 18 amino acids. Trimming shortened V by 5 bases and J by 0 bases, and 22 bases separated the two germline ends. Per germline, CDR1 SGHVS and CDR2 FNYEAQ. CDR3 region: CASSRSISGPYMNTEAFF. The CDR3 bases are TGTGCCAGCAGCCGATCAATAAGCGGTCCGTACATGAACACTGAAGCTTTCTTT.

In this sample, this clone turned up a few times. This rearrangement joins TRBV2 to TRBJ1-1, with D possibly TRBD1 on 6 matching bases. V shed 3 bases and J shed 5 bases, with 10 bases lying between them. There are 13 residues in the CDR3. The germline CDR1 and CDR2 sequences are SNHLY and FYNNEI. The CDR3 is CASSEGAGTEAFF. In DNA form, the CDR3 reads TGTGCCAGCAGTGAGGGGGCGGGGACTGAAGCTTTCTTT.

The V call is TRBV6-4, the J call TRBJ2-5; TRBD1 matches at 8 bases. Looked up from germline, CDR1 is MRHNA and CDR2 is SNTAGT. Unmatched junction bases numbered 16, after V lost 4 bases and J lost 9 bases. The length of the CDR3 is 16 residues. CDR3 sequence reads: CASSVRTGIYKRAQYF. In DNA form, the CDR3 reads TGTGCCAGCAGTGTTCGGACAGGGATTTACAAGAGAGCCCAGTACTTC.

The CDR3 sequence: CASSSLNEQFF. DNA of the CDR3: TGTGCCAGCAGCTCTCTCAATGAGCAGTTCTTC. The chain employs TRBV7-8 and TRBJ2-1; D gene unclear. The CDR3 has 11 amino acids. Between the trimmed V and J ends, which lost 4 bases and 6 bases, there was a span of 4 bases. The germline V gene encodes CDR1 SGHVS and CDR2 FQNEAQ.

This chain uses TRBV14 with TRBJ1-1, with 8 bases lining up with TRBD1. The CDR3 has 16 residues. CDR1 is SGHDN, CDR2 FVKESK, per germline. V shed 3 bases and J 2 bases; nucleotides not matched to a gene: 8. CDR3 region: CASSHLIGQGNTEAFF. The DNA for the CDR3 is TGTGCCAGCAGCCACCTAATAGGACAGGGAAACACTGAAGCTTTCTTT.

The sample holds one count of this clone. The chain combines TRBV28 with TRBJ1-5; D is unclear. The germline V gene encodes CDR1 MDHEN and CDR2 SYDVKM. V was shortened by 5 bases and J by 3 bases, with 14 bases between the two germline ends. CDR3 length: 15 residues. The CDR3 region is CASSPRVAANQPQHF. CDR3 sequence (DNA): TGTGCCAGCAGTCCGAGGGTAGCGGCCAATCAGCCCCAGCATTTT.

V and J are TRBV27 and TRBJ1-1; tentative D call: TRBD1 (6 bases). Germline CDR1 and CDR2: MNHEY and SMNVEV (reference sequence). V shed 5 bases and J shed 4 bases, with 14 bases lying between them. CDR3 size: 14 residues. The CDR3, as DNA: TGTGCCAGCAGTCCTCTGGGGGGGGCCACTGAAGCTTTCTTT. Protein: CASSPLGGATEAFF.

The gene calls are TRBV9 and TRBJ2-4, with TRBD2 as a possible D gene (6 bases). Looked up from germline, CDR1 is SGDLS and CDR2 is YYNGEE. The CDR3 has 16 residues. V lost 1 base, J lost 6 bases, and 17 bases lay in between. CDR3 sequence: CASSVSPGEPGNIQYF. CDR3 nucleotides: TGTGCCAGCAGCGTATCTCCGGGAGAACCCGGAAACATTCAGTACTTC.